This section outlines one TCR beta chain sequence together with its context. The sample is drawn from a study of blood T cell repertoires in COVID-19. Some clones are missing from TCRdb's copy, which holds only in-frame ones; the method was immunoSEQ multiplex PCR. Here the sample spans around 250,000 clones, 90% being singletons. A Seattle source enrolled patients during active infection and followed them longitudinally. CDR1 is LGHDT and CDR2 is YNNKEL in the germline V gene (reference sequence). V dropped 4 bases and J dropped 10; count of bases not matched to a gene: 7. The CDR3 consists of 14 residues.

The chain joins TRBV3-1 (or the pseudogene TRBV3-2) to TRBJ1-6; the match to TRBD1 covers 7 bases. The sample comprised peripheral blood. This clonotype was sampled from a woman aged 55-69 years with COVID-19, enrolled during active disease. The CDR3 sequence is CASSPLTGQSPLHF. The CDR3 DNA is TGTGCCAGCAGCCCTCTGACAGGGCAATCACCCCTCCACTTT.